These 16 T cell receptor beta chains originate from one sample sequenced in a study of OX40 agonist ivuxolimab in advanced cancers. Data came from immunoSEQ multiplex PCR; TCRdb stores just in-frame clones and leaves some out. The table includes some 50,000 clones, 80% to 90% detected once. The input for sequencing was CD4+ or CD8+ T cells sorted from blood, taken in a trial of the OX40 agonist ivuxolimab. The receptors shown here come from an adult with an advanced solid tumor such as melanoma, head and neck, liver or kidney cancer.

The chain links TRBV7-2 to TRBJ2-1; 8 bases are shared with TRBD1. V lost 4 bases and J lost 7; bases outside the gene matches: 6. Looked up from germline, CDR1 is SGHTA and CDR2 is FQGNSA. The CDR3 consists of 14 residues. The CDR3 nucleotides read TGTGCCAGCAGCTCCGACAGGGGTCTAAATGAGCAGTTCTTC. Encoded protein: CASSSDRGLNEQFF.

The CDR3 sequence: CASSFRQVRLSGANVLTF. DNA of the CDR3: TGTGCCAGCAGTTTCCGTCAGGTCCGTCTCTCTGGGGCCAACGTCCTGACTTTC. The chain links TRBV27 to TRBJ2-6; no clear D gene. Trimming shortened V by 3 bases and J by 0 bases, and 15 bases separated the two germline ends. The length of the CDR3 is 18 residues. CDR1 is MNHEY, CDR2 SMNVEV, per germline (reference sequence).

The J gene is TRBJ1-2, the V gene TRBV9, with TRBD1 as a possible D gene (6 bases). Per germline, CDR1 SGDLS and CDR2 YYNGEE. V lost 3 bases, J lost 3 bases, and 21 bases lay in between. This CDR3 has 17 amino acids. CDR3 nucleotides: TGTGCCAGCAGCGGAAGGAGGAGGGGGAGGGGTGACTATGGCTACACCTTC. Protein product: CASSGRRRGRGDYGYTF.

The CDR3 coding sequence is TGTGCCAGCAGCTTCGGGGTACCGCGCTCACCCCTCCACTTT. Encoded protein: CASSFGVPRSPLHF. The V gene is TRBV7-2, the J gene TRBJ1-6; D remains ambiguous. V lost 3 bases and J 10 bases, leaving 13 bases between the germline ends. CDR1 is SGHTA and CDR2 is FQGNSA in the germline V gene. CDR3 size: 14 residues.

This chain joins TRBV28 and TRBJ2-3; no reliable D call. V lost 3 bases and J lost 1, with 14 bases in between. The CDR3 has 16 residues. Per germline, CDR1 MDHEN and CDR2 SYDVKM. This CDR3 reads CASSFILNGGTDTQYF. Here the CDR3 DNA reads TGTGCCAGCAGTTTCATTTTGAACGGTGGCACAGATACGCAGTATTTT.

The genes are TRBV28 and TRBJ2-5; D is possibly TRBD2 (5 bases). This CDR3 is 14 amino acids long. Germline V gene data show CDR1 as MDHEN and CDR2 as SYDVKM. Between the trimmed V and J ends, which lost 0 bases and 5 bases, there was a span of 10 bases. CDR3 amino acids: CASSLWGSAETQYF. CDR3 coding DNA: TGTGCCAGCAGTTTATGGGGGAGTGCGGAGACCCAGTACTTC.

The V and J genes are TRBV7-9 and TRBJ1-4; D possibly corresponds to TRBD1 (5 bases). In germline, CDR1 is SEHNR, CDR2 FQNEAQ (reference sequence). Deletions cut 0 bases from V and 5 bases from J, with 7 bases between. The CDR3 is 14 residues long. This CDR3 is CASSLAGANEKLFF. The CDR3 region has the DNA TGTGCCAGCAGCTTAGCAGGGGCGAATGAAAAACTGTTTTTT.

The chain joins TRBV27 to TRBJ1-6; no firm D call. Looked up from germline, CDR1 is MNHEY and CDR2 is SMNVEV (reference sequence). Trimming left V 2 bases short and J 5 bases short, with 10 bases between. The CDR3 length is 15 residues. For the CDR3, the DNA is TGTGCCAGCAGTTTAAGGAGGCAGGATAATTCACCCCTCCACTTT. As protein: CASSLRRQDNSPLHF.

The chain is built from TRBV28 and TRBJ1-3, with a possible D match to TRBD1 (5 bases). There are 14 residues in the CDR3. Trimming shortened V by 2 bases and J by 4 bases, and 9 bases separated the two germline ends. The V gene's germline CDR1 is MDHEN and CDR2 SYDVKM. CDR3 loop: CASSLGTAGNTIYF. The CDR3, as DNA: TGTGCCAGCAGTTTAGGGACGGCGGGAAACACCATATATTTT.

The chain recombines TRBV25-1 with TRBJ2-7; maybe TRBD2 (6 bases). Germline V gives CDR1 MGHDK, CDR2 SYGVNS. V was clipped by 4 bases and J by 5 bases, with 15 bases between them. This CDR3 is 14 amino acids long. CDR3 in amino acids: CASSVWAGKDEQYF. CDR3 bases: TGTGCCAGCAGTGTGTGGGCGGGGAAAGACGAGCAGTACTTC.

The chain carries TRBV6-6 and TRBJ1-1; D remains ambiguous. Per the germline V gene, CDR1 is MNHNY and CDR2 is SVGAGI (reference sequence). CDR3 length: 16 amino acids. V was shortened by 0 bases and J by 1 base, with 12 bases between the two germline ends. CDR3 coding DNA: TGTGCCAGCAGTTACTCAAGGGTTGGTGGGAACACTGAAGCTTTCTTT. Translated, it gives CASSYSRVGGNTEAFF.

CDR3 sequence: CASSYSGQGGEKLFF. The DNA of the CDR3 is TGTGCCAGCAGTTACTCGGGACAGGGAGGTGAAAAACTGTTTTTT. J is TRBJ1-4 and V is TRBV6-5; 9 bases are shared with TRBD1. J was trimmed by 7 bases and V by 0 bases; bases with no gene match: 3. The CDR3 spans 15 residues. The germline gives CDR1 MNHEY, CDR2 SVGAGI.

This chain uses TRBV18 with TRBJ1-1; 7 bases agree with TRBD1. Germline V gene sequence: CDR1 KGHSH, CDR2 LQKENI. V lost 6 bases to trimming and J lost 3 bases; unmatched junction nucleotides: 7. This CDR3 is 14 amino acids long. The CDR3: CASSSGTAHTEAFF. CDR3 in DNA: TGTGCCAGCTCGTCCGGGACAGCTCACACTGAAGCTTTCTTT.

The chain joins TRBV5-1 to TRBJ2-1; D may be TRBD1 or TRBD2 (9 bases each). The germline V gene encodes CDR1 SGHRS and CDR2 YFSETQ. The CDR3 is made up of 19 amino acids. V was pared by 4 bases and J by 3 bases, with 26 bases between. This CDR3 is CASSTGTGSGSGSYNEQFF. The CDR3 DNA reads as TGCGCCAGCAGCACTGGGACAGGGAGTGGTAGCGGGAGCTACAATGAGCAGTTCTTC. Looking up the rest from reference TRBV5-1 and TRBJ2-1 gives the full variable domain: KAGVTQTPRYLIKTRGQQVTLSCSPISGHRSVSWYQQTPGQGLQFLFEYFSETQRNKGNFPGRFSGRQFSNSRSEMNVSTLELGDSALYLCASSTGTGSGSGSYNEQFFGPGTRLTVL.

V gene TRBV5-1 combines with J gene TRBJ2-3; no reliable D call. CDR3 size: 16 residues. Germline V gives CDR1 SGHRS, CDR2 YFSETQ. With 4 bases removed from V and 2 bases from J, the gap between germline ends came to 17 bases. In DNA, the CDR3 is TGCGCCAGCAGCCCCCCCGTCGGTGGGAACACAGATACGCAGTATTTT. Translation gives CASSPPVGGNTDTQYF. Full variable domain (remainder filled in from reference TRBV5-1 and TRBJ2-3): KAGVTQTPRYLIKTRGQQVTLSCSPISGHRSVSWYQQTPGQGLQFLFEYFSETQRNKGNFPGRFSGRQFSNSRSEMNVSTLELGDSALYLCASSPPVGGNTDTQYFGPGTRLTVL.

The chain combines TRBV28 with TRBJ1-2; TRBD1 agrees at 7 bases. Germline CDR1 reads MDHEN; CDR2 reads SYDVKM. The V segment lost 3 bases and the J segment 3 bases; nucleotides outside the gene matches: 4. This CDR3 has 14 amino acids. CDR3 coding DNA: TGTGCCAGCAGTTTTGACAGGGTGGACTATGGCTACACCTTC. This encodes CASSFDRVDYGYTF.